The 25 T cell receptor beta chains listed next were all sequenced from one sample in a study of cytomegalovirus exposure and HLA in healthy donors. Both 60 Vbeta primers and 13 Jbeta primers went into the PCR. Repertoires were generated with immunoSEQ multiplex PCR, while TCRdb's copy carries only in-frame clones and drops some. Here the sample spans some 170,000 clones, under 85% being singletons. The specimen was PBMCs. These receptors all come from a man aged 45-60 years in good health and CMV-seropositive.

The CDR3 coding sequence is TGTGCCAGCAGCGTCGGAGGGGAACCAGAAAAACTGTTTTTT. It encodes CASSVGGEPEKLFF. The V gene is TRBV9, the J gene TRBJ1-4; weak D call: TRBD1 (5 bases). Germline CDR1 is SGDLS and CDR2 is YYNGEE. CDR3 length: 14 residues. Trimming took off 2 bases at V and 8 bases at J, with 13 bases between the two ends. The full variable domain, with the rest looked up from reference TRBV9 and TRBJ1-4, is DSGVTQTPKHLITATGQRVTLRCSPRSGDLSVYWYQQSLDQGLQFLIQYYNGEERAKGNILERFSAQQFPDLHSELNLSSLELGDSALYFCASSVGGEPEKLFFGSGTQLSVL.

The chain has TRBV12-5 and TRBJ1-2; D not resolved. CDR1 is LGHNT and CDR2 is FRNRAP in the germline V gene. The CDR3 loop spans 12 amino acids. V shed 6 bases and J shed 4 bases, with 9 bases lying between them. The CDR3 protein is CASGQEGYGYTF. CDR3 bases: TGTGCTAGTGGGCAAGAGGGCTATGGCTACACCTTC.

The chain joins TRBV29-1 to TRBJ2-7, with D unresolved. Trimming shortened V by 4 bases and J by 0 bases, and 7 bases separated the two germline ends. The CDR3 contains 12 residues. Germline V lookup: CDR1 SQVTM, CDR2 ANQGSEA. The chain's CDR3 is CSVVKSSYEQYF. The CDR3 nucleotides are TGCAGCGTTGTCAAGAGCTCCTACGAGCAGTACTTC.

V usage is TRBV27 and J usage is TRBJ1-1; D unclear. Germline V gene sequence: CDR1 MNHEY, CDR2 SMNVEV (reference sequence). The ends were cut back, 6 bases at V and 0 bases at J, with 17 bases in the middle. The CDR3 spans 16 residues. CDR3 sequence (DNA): TGTGCCAGCAGCCCCGCGGCGGGCAGGATGAACACTGAAGCTTTCTTT. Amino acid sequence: CASSPAAGRMNTEAFF.

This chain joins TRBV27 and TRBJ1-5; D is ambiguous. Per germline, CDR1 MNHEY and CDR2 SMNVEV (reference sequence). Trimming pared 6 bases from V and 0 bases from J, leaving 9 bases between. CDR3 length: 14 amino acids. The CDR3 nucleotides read TGTGCCAGCAGGGAGGGAGATAGCAATCAGCCCCAGCATTTT. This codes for CASREGDSNQPQHF.

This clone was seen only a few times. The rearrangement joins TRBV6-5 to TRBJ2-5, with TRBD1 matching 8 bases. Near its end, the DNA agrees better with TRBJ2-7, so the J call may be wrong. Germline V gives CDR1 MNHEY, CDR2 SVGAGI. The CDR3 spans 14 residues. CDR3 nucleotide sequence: TGTGCCAGCAGGAGGGGACAGGAGCGGAACGAGCAGTACTTC. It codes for CASRRGQERNEQYF.

The CDR3, as DNA: TGCGCCAGCAGCTCCCCCGGGGGAGGGCCCTACGAGCAGTACTTC. It translates to CASSSPGGGPYEQYF. The genes are TRBV4-1 and TRBJ2-7; 7 nucleotides match TRBD2. The CDR3 extends over 15 amino acids. V shed 5 bases and J 2 bases; nucleotides not matched to a gene: 9. Germline lookup yields CDR1 MGHRA and CDR2 YSYEKL.

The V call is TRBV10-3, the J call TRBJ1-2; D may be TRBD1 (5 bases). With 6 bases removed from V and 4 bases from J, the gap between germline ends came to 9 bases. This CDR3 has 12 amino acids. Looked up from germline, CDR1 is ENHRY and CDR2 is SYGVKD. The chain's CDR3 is CAIRGLFYGYTF. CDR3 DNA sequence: TGTGCCATCAGGGGGCTCTTCTATGGCTACACCTTC.

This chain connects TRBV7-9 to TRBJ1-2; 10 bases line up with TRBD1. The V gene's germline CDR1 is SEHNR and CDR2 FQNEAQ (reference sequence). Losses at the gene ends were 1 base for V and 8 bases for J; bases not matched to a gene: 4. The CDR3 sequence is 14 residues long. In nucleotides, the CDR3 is TGTGCCAGCAGCTTAGAGGGACAGGGGTACGGCTACACCTTC. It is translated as CASSLEGQGYGYTF.

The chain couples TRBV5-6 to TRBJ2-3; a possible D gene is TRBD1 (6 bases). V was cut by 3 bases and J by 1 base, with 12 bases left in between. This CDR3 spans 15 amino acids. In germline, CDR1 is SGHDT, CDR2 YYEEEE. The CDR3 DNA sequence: TGTGCCAGCAGCTGGCAAAGGACAGGCACAGATACGCAGTATTTT. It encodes CASSWQRTGTDTQYF.

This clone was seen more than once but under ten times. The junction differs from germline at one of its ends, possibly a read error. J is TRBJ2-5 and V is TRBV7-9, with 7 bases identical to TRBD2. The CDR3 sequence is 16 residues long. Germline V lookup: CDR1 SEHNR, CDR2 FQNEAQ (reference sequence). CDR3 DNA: TGTTCCAGCAGCTCAGGTCAGGTGGGGGGGCAAGAGACCCAGTACTTC. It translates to CSSSSGQVGGQETQYF.

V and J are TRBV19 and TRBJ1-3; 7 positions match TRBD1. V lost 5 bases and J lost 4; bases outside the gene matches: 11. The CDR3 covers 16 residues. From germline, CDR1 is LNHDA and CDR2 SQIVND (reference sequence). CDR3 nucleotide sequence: TGTGCCAGTAGTTTTAGACAGGGCCTATCGGGAAACACCATATATTTT. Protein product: CASSFRQGLSGNTIYF.

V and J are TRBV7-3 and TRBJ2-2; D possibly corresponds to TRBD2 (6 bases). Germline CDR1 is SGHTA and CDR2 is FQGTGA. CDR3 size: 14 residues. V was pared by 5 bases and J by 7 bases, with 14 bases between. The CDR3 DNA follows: TGTGCCAGCAGCCCGCACGTCGGGGGCGGGGAGCTGTTTTTT. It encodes CASSPHVGGGELFF.

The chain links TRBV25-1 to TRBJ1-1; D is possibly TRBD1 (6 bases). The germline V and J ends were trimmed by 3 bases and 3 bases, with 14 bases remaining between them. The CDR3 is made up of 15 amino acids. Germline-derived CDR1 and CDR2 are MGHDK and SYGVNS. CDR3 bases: TGTGCCAGCAGTGACCCCCGAGGGGGGGACACTGAAGCTTTCTTT. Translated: CASSDPRGGDTEAFF. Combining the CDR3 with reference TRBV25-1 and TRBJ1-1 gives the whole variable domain EADIYQTPRYLVIGTGKKITLECSQTMGHDKMYWYQQDPGMELHLIHYSYGVNSTEKGDLSSESTVSRIRTEHFPLTLESARPSHTSQYLCASSDPRGGDTEAFFGQGTRLTVV.

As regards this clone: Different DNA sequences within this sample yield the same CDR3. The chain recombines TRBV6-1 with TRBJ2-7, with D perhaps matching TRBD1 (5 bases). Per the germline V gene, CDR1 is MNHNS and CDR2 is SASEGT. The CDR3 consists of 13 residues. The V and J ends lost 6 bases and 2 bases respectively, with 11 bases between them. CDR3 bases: TGTGCCAGCAGGCTGACAGAGGCCTACGAGCAGTACTTC. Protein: CASRLTEAYEQYF.

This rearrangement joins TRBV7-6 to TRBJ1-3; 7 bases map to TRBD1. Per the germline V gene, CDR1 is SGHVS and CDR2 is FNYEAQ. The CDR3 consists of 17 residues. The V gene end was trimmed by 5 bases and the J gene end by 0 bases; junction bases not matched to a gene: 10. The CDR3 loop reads CASSRSGTVSSGNTIYF. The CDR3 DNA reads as TGTGCCAGCAGCAGATCCGGGACAGTATCCTCTGGAAACACCATATATTTT.

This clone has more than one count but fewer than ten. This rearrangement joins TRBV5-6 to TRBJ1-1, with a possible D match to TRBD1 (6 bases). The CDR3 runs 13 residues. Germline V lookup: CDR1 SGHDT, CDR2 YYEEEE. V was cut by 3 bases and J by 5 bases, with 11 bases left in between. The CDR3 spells CASSSGVGTEAFF. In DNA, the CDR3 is TGTGCCAGCAGCTCAGGGGTGGGAACTGAAGCTTTCTTT.

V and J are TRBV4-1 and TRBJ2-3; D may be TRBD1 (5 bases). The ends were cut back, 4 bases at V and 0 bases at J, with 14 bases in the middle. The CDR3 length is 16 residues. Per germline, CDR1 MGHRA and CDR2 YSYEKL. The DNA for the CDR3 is TGCGCCAGCAGCCCTCAAGCCAGGGTAAGCACAGATACGCAGTATTTT. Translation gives CASSPQARVSTDTQYF.

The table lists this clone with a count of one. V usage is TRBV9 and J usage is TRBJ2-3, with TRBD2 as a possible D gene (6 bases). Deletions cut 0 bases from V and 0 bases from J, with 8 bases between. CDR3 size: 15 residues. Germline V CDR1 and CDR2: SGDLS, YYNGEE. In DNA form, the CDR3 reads TGTGCCAGCAGCGTAGGCGGGGAAAGCACAGATACGCAGTATTTT. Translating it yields CASSVGGESTDTQYF. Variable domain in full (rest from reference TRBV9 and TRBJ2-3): DSGVTQTPKHLITATGQRVTLRCSPRSGDLSVYWYQQSLDQGLQFLIQYYNGEERAKGNILERFSAQQFPDLHSELNLSSLELGDSALYFCASSVGGESTDTQYFGPGTRLTVL.

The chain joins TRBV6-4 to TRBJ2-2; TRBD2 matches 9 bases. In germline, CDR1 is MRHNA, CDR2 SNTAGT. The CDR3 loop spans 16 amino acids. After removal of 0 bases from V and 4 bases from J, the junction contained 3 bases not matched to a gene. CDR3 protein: CASSDSGSGGTGELFF. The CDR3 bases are TGTGCCAGCAGTGACTCGGGTAGCGGGGGCACCGGGGAGCTGTTTTTT.

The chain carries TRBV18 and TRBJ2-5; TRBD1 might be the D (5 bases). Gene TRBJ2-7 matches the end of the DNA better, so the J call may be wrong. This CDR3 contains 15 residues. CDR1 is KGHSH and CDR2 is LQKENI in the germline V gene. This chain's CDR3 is CASSPLPTVSYEQYF. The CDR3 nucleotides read TGTGCCAGCTCACCATTGCCGACAGTCTCCTACGAGCAGTACTTC.

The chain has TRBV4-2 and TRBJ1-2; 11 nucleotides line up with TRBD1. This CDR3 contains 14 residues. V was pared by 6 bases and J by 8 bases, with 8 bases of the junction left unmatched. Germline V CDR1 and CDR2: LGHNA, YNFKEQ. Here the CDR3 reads CASSRDRGTGGYTF. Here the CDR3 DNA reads TGTGCCAGCAGTCGGGACAGGGGGACGGGGGGCTACACCTTC.

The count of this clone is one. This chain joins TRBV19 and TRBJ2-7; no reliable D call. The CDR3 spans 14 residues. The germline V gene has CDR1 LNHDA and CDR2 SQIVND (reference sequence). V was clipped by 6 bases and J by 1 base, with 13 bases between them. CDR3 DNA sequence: TGTGCCAGTAGGATGTCTAGTGGATCCTACGAGCAGTACTTC. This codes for CASRMSSGSYEQYF.

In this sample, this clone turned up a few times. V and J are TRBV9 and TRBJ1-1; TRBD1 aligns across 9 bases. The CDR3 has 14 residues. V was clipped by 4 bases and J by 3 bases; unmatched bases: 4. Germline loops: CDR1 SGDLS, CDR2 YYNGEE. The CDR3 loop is CASSSGQGHTEAFF. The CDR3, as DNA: TGTGCCAGCAGCTCGGGACAGGGTCACACTGAAGCTTTCTTT.

Here the CDR3 reads CASSLDDRGGREQYF. The DNA for the CDR3 is TGTGCCAGCAGCTTGGACGACAGGGGGGGACGCGAGCAGTACTTC. This chain joins TRBV5-6 and TRBJ2-7, with 9 bases that match TRBD1. The CDR3 loop spans 15 amino acids. V lost 0 bases to trimming and J lost 6 bases; unmatched junction nucleotides: 7. Germline V gene sequence: CDR1 SGHDT, CDR2 YYEEEE. Based on the CDR3 plus reference TRBV5-6 and TRBJ2-7, the full variable domain is DAGVTQSPTHLIKTRGQQVTLRCSPKSGHDTVSWYQQALGQGPQFIFQYYEEEERQRGNFPDRFSGHQFPNYSSELNVNALLLGDSALYLCASSLDDRGGREQYFGPGTRLTVT.